This T cell receptor beta chain was captured in a study of shared clonotypes between healthy human individuals. TCRdb keeps only in-frame clones here, not all; method: immunoSEQ multiplex PCR. The table lists more than 2 million clones, roughly 93% of them singletons. Looked up from germline, CDR1 is MNHEY and CDR2 is SMNVEV (reference sequence). Trimming left V 4 bases short and J 4 bases short, with 20 bases between. This CDR3 spans 17 amino acids. CD8 cells regarded as naive lacked CD45RO, were positively chosen for CCR7, and omitted terminally differentiated effector memory CD45RA+ cells. The clonotype originates from a man aged 18 to 29 in good health. Some clones in this sample may be carry-over from other donors' samples. The chain has TRBV27 and TRBJ1-3; D gene uncertain. Sequencing was performed on naive CD8+ T cells from PBMCs. The chain's CDR3 is CASSYVAPSLNGNTIYF. The CDR3, as DNA: TGTGCCAGCAGTTATGTCGCGCCGTCTTTGAACGGAAACACCATATATTTT.